Listed below are T cell receptor beta chains from one sample, sequenced in a study of cytomegalovirus exposure and HLA in healthy donors. Produced via immunoSEQ multiplex PCR; TCRdb's table is partial and in-frame only. The table records 95,000 or so clones, roughly 79% of them present only once. Material for sequencing was PBMCs. Every receptor here comes from a woman between 65 and 79 years old in good health and CMV-seropositive. CDR3s include the opening cysteine and the closing phenylalanine or tryptophan. Each record gives: clone size, D gene, J gene, V gene, CDR3 DNA, CDR3 protein. A D gene is named only where the DNA matches it firmly. Not all rows give a size; the values are once, few, many and, for expanded clones, a class.

abundance: few; d_gene: .; j_gene: TRBJ2-1; v_gene: TRBV27; CDR3nt: TGTGCCAGCAGTCCCCAGTGGACAGACTTAGGCTCCTACAATGAGCAGTTCTTC; CDR3aa: CASSPQWTDLGSYNEQFF
abundance: few; d_gene: .; j_gene: TRBJ1-5; v_gene: TRBV7-2; CDR3nt: TGTGCCAGCAGCTTAGCGTACCGGGGCAATCAGCCCCAGCATTTT; CDR3aa: CASSLAYRGNQPQHF
abundance: .; d_gene: TRBD1; j_gene: TRBJ1-2; v_gene: TRBV5-6; CDR3nt: TGTGCCAGCAGCTGGGACAGGGGCGACTATGGCTACACCTTC; CDR3aa: CASSWDRGDYGYTF
abundance: .; d_gene: .; j_gene: TRBJ2-7; v_gene: TRBV28; CDR3nt: TGTGCCAGCAGGCGGGCCCCCTACGAGCAGTACTTC; CDR3aa: CASRRAPYEQYF
abundance: .; d_gene: .; j_gene: TRBJ2-1; v_gene: TRBV20-1; CDR3nt: TGCAGTGCTAGTACCCTCACTAAGCAGTTCTTC; CDR3aa: CSASTLTKQFF
abundance: few; d_gene: TRBD1; j_gene: TRBJ1-4; v_gene: TRBV28; CDR3nt: TGTGCCAGCAGCCACAGGGGATCACATGAAAAACTGTTTTTT; CDR3aa: CASSHRGSHEKLFF
abundance: few; d_gene: TRBD1; j_gene: TRBJ2-7; v_gene: TRBV6-1; CDR3nt: TGTGCCAGCAAGACATCAGGGGGCAACGAGCAGTACTTC; CDR3aa: CASKTSGGNEQYF
abundance: .; d_gene: TRBD1; j_gene: TRBJ2-1; v_gene: TRBV5-1; CDR3nt: TGCGCCAGCAGCTTGGGGGGGACAGGGAGGTACAATGAGCAGTTCTTC; CDR3aa: CASSLGGTGRYNEQFF
abundance: .; d_gene: .; j_gene: TRBJ1-3; v_gene: TRBV30; CDR3nt: TGTGCCTGGAGTGTAATGGACATCCTCTCTGGAAACACCATATATTTT; CDR3aa: CAWSVMDILSGNTIYF
abundance: .; d_gene: TRBD1; j_gene: TRBJ1-5; v_gene: TRBV18; CDR3nt: TGTGCCAGCTCAGGGACAGAAAATAGCAATCAGCCCCAGCATTTT; CDR3aa: CASSGTENSNQPQHF
abundance: few; d_gene: .; j_gene: TRBJ1-2; v_gene: TRBV11-2; CDR3nt: TGTGCCAGCAGCTTAGGGAAACAGGGAACCTTCAACTATGGCTACACCTTC; CDR3aa: CASSLGKQGTFNYGYTF
abundance: .; d_gene: TRBD1; j_gene: TRBJ1-6; v_gene: TRBV5-6; CDR3nt: TGTGCCAGCAGCTGGACAGGGGACAATTCACCCCTCCACTTT; CDR3aa: CASSWTGDNSPLHF
abundance: few; d_gene: TRBD1; j_gene: TRBJ1-4; v_gene: TRBV7-6; CDR3nt: TGTGCCAGCAGAAGGACGGGGACAGCTTTTAATGAAAAACTGTTTTTT; CDR3aa: CASRRTGTAFNEKLFF
abundance: .; d_gene: TRBD2; j_gene: TRBJ2-3; v_gene: TRBV15; CDR3nt: TGTGCCACCAGCACGGGGGGGTTCGGCACAGATACGCAGTATTTT; CDR3aa: CATSTGGFGTDTQYF
abundance: .; d_gene: .; j_gene: TRBJ2-7; v_gene: TRBV7-9; CDR3nt: TGTGCCAGCAGCTCTGATGGGACTTCCCCCTACGAGCAGTACTTC; CDR3aa: CASSSDGTSPYEQYF
abundance: .; d_gene: .; j_gene: TRBJ1-1; v_gene: TRBV28; CDR3nt: TGTGCCAGCAGCCTCACAGGGTTGGGGACTGAAGCTTTCTTT; CDR3aa: CASSLTGLGTEAFF
abundance: .; d_gene: TRBD2; j_gene: TRBJ2-1; v_gene: TRBV10-3; CDR3nt: TGTGCCATCAGTGCATCGCGGGAGGGCCTAAGGAATGAGCAGTTCTTC; CDR3aa: CAISASREGLRNEQFF
abundance: .; d_gene: TRBD2; j_gene: TRBJ2-5; v_gene: TRBV11-2; CDR3nt: TGTGCCAGCAGCTTAGCGGGAGCGGGAGGGGAGACCCAGTACTTC; CDR3aa: CASSLAGAGGETQYF
abundance: few; d_gene: TRBD1; j_gene: TRBJ1-1; v_gene: TRBV28; CDR3nt: TGTGCCAGCAGTTTGCAGGACAGGGGAGGTTTCTTT; CDR3aa: CASSLQDRGGFF
abundance: .; d_gene: TRBD1; j_gene: TRBJ1-2; v_gene: TRBV6-6; CDR3nt: TGTGCCAGCAGTTCACTGGACAGGGCATCCTATGGCTACACCTTC; CDR3aa: CASSSLDRASYGYTF
abundance: few; d_gene: TRBD1; j_gene: TRBJ2-2; v_gene: TRBV5-6; CDR3nt: TGTGCCAGCAGCTCAATCTACAGGGGTAACACCGGGGAGCTGTTTTTT; CDR3aa: CASSSIYRGNTGELFF
abundance: .; d_gene: TRBD2; j_gene: TRBJ2-2; v_gene: TRBV5-1; CDR3nt: TGCGCCAGCAAGTTTTCTAGCGGCAACACCGGGGAGCTGTTTTTT; CDR3aa: CASKFSSGNTGELFF
abundance: .; d_gene: TRBD1; j_gene: TRBJ1-5; v_gene: TRBV30; CDR3nt: TGTGCCTGGAGTGTTCGGACAGGGGGCAATCAGCCCCAGCATTTT; CDR3aa: CAWSVRTGGNQPQHF
abundance: .; d_gene: .; j_gene: TRBJ2-5; v_gene: TRBV12-5; CDR3nt: TGTGCTAGTGGTTTGGTTTTACAGGGTGGGGAGCAGTACTTC; CDR3aa: CASGLVLQGGEQYF
abundance: .; d_gene: TRBD2; j_gene: TRBJ2-3; v_gene: TRBV7-2; CDR3nt: TGTGCCAGCAGCTTAGCGCTGGTGGCTAGCGGGAGCACAGATACGCAGTATTTT; CDR3aa: CASSLALVASGSTDTQYF
abundance: .; d_gene: TRBD2; j_gene: TRBJ2-1; v_gene: TRBV9; CDR3nt: TGTGCCAGCAGCACCTCTGGCGGGAGGGCCGGGTACAATGAGCAGTTCTTC; CDR3aa: CASSTSGGRAGYNEQFF
abundance: .; d_gene: .; j_gene: TRBJ2-1; v_gene: TRBV9; CDR3nt: TGTGCCAGCAGCGTAGCTAGTCGAGCAGATGAGCAGTTCTTC; CDR3aa: CASSVASRADEQFF
abundance: .; d_gene: TRBD2; j_gene: TRBJ2-7; v_gene: TRBV19; CDR3nt: TGTGCCAGTAGTACTAGCGGGCTGGGCGGTGGCGAGCAGTACTTC; CDR3aa: CASSTSGLGGGEQYF
abundance: .; d_gene: TRBD1; j_gene: TRBJ1-1; v_gene: TRBV7-2; CDR3nt: TGTGCCAGCAGCCCGCGGACAGGGGGCATGAACACTGAAGCTTTCTTT; CDR3aa: CASSPRTGGMNTEAFF
abundance: .; d_gene: .; j_gene: TRBJ2-2; v_gene: TRBV19; CDR3nt: TGTGCCAGTTCGTCGTTATCGGCCGGGGAGCTGTTTTTT; CDR3aa: CASSSLSAGELFF
abundance: once; d_gene: TRBD1; j_gene: TRBJ1-2; v_gene: TRBV14; CDR3nt: TGTGCCAGCAGCCAAGTAGGGGACAGGGGTGGTGGCTACACCTTC; CDR3aa: CASSQVGDRGGGYTF
abundance: once; d_gene: .; j_gene: TRBJ2-5; v_gene: TRBV2; CDR3nt: TGTGCCAGCAGTGGAGGTACGGAGACCCAGTACTTC; CDR3aa: CASSGGTETQYF
abundance: .; d_gene: .; j_gene: TRBJ2-1; v_gene: TRBV7-2; CDR3nt: TGTGCCAGCAGCTCCGACTACTACAATGAGCAGTTCTTC; CDR3aa: CASSSDYYNEQFF
abundance: .; d_gene: TRBD1; j_gene: TRBJ2-1; v_gene: TRBV7-2; CDR3nt: TGTGCCAGCAGCTCGGGACAGGCATACAATGAGCAGTTCTTC; CDR3aa: CASSSGQAYNEQFF
abundance: once; d_gene: .; j_gene: TRBJ2-3; v_gene: TRBV7-2; CDR3nt: TGTGCCAGCAGCTTAGAGAGGGGGGGGGAAAGCACAGATACGCAGTATTTT; CDR3aa: CASSLERGGESTDTQYF
abundance: .; d_gene: TRBD1; j_gene: TRBJ2-7; v_gene: TRBV7-9; CDR3nt: TGTGCCAGCAGCCTGACGGGACAGGGTGCCGAGCAGTACTTC; CDR3aa: CASSLTGQGAEQYF
abundance: .; d_gene: .; j_gene: TRBJ2-3; v_gene: TRBV27; CDR3nt: TGTGCCAGCAGTTTACAGAGAGGAGGAGCGTGGACAGATACGCAGTATTTT; CDR3aa: CASSLQRGGAWTDTQYF
abundance: .; d_gene: TRBD2; j_gene: TRBJ2-7; v_gene: TRBV10-2; CDR3nt: TGCGCCAGCAGTGAGTCTTTGAGACTAGCGGGAGGTTCCTACGAGCAGTACTTC; CDR3aa: CASSESLRLAGGSYEQYF
abundance: .; d_gene: TRBD1; j_gene: TRBJ2-5; v_gene: TRBV4-3; CDR3nt: TGCGCCAGCAGCCAAGAGCCAGGGGGCAGGGAGACCCAGTACTTC; CDR3aa: CASSQEPGGRETQYF
abundance: .; d_gene: TRBD1; j_gene: TRBJ2-7; v_gene: TRBV27; CDR3nt: TGTGCCAGCATCCGGGAGGGACAGGGGGCCTACGAGCAGTACTTC; CDR3aa: CASIREGQGAYEQYF
abundance: .; d_gene: .; j_gene: TRBJ2-7; v_gene: TRBV4-1; CDR3nt: TGCGCCAGCAGCCAAGATTCCCCCCTCAGGGTGAGCCACGAGCAGTACTTC; CDR3aa: CASSQDSPLRVSHEQYF
abundance: .; d_gene: TRBD2; j_gene: TRBJ2-2; v_gene: TRBV4-3; CDR3nt: TGCGCCAGCAGCCAAGTCTTGGCGGGACTACCCGGGGAGCTGTTTTTT; CDR3aa: CASSQVLAGLPGELFF
abundance: .; d_gene: TRBD1; j_gene: TRBJ2-3; v_gene: TRBV5-4; CDR3nt: TGTGCCAGCAGCTTCGGACCGGGACAGGGGACAGATACGCAGTATTTT; CDR3aa: CASSFGPGQGTDTQYF
abundance: few; d_gene: TRBD1; j_gene: TRBJ1-3; v_gene: TRBV7-9; CDR3nt: TGTGCCAGCAGCTTAGCGCGCACAGGGGGCTTTGGAAACACCATATATTTT; CDR3aa: CASSLARTGGFGNTIYF
abundance: .; d_gene: TRBD2; j_gene: TRBJ2-1; v_gene: TRBV27; CDR3nt: TGTGCCAGCAGTGGGGGGCTAGCGGGAGTTGAGCAGTTCTTC; CDR3aa: CASSGGLAGVEQFF
abundance: .; d_gene: .; j_gene: TRBJ1-5; v_gene: TRBV5-1; CDR3nt: TGCGCCAGCAGCCGGGAGGGATCTCAGCCCCAGCATTTT; CDR3aa: CASSREGSQPQHF
abundance: .; d_gene: .; j_gene: TRBJ1-1; v_gene: TRBV21-1; CDR3nt: TGTGCCAGCAGCAAAGCGCTCCAGTCACCCGACAGGGGGCATTGGTTTGTCACTGAAGCTTTCTTT; CDR3aa: CASSKALQSPDRGHWFVTEAFF